Listed here are 13 T cell receptor beta chains from one sample, sequenced in a study of shared clonotypes between healthy human individuals. The table came from immunoSEQ multiplex PCR; TCRdb's copy has only in-frame clones and leaves some out. The sample has about half a million clones, approximately 80% seen once. Sequenced: PBMCs. These receptors originate from a woman in her 40s in good health. Some clones in this sample may be carry-over from other donors' samples.

This chain uses TRBV15 with TRBJ2-2; 10 nucleotides align to TRBD1. CDR3 length: 15 amino acids. Germline V gene lookup returns CDR1 LNHNV and CDR2 YYDKDF (reference sequence). V trimming: 4 bases; J trimming: 8 bases; junction bases outside the gene matches: 7. The CDR3 nucleotides read TGTGCCACCAGCAAAAGACAGGGGGCTAGGGGGGAGCTGTTTTTT. Residues: CATSKRQGARGELFF.

The V call is TRBV18, the J call TRBJ1-1; the match to TRBD1 covers 7 bases. Germline CDR1 is KGHSH and CDR2 is LQKENI. Trimming cost V 3 bases and J 0 bases; bases outside gene matches: 7. This CDR3 is 16 amino acids long. The CDR3 DNA is TGTGCCAGCTCACCCCAGGGGACAGCCTTGAACACTGAAGCTTTCTTT. This translates into CASSPQGTALNTEAFF.

The chain has TRBV11-1 and TRBJ2-7; weak D call: TRBD1 (6 bases). The CDR3 is 14 amino acids. Germline-derived CDR1 and CDR2 are SGHAT and FQDESV (reference sequence). V was pared by 1 base and J by 6 bases, with 13 bases between. As DNA, the CDR3 is TGTGCCAGCAGCTTAGACCAGGACAGCGGCGAGCAGTACTTC. Residues: CASSLDQDSGEQYF. The entire variable domain, with the rest obtained from reference TRBV11-1 and TRBJ2-7, is as follows: EAEVAQSPRYKITEKSQAVAFWCDPISGHATLYWYRQILGQGPELLVQFQDESVVDDSQLPKDRFSAERLKGVDSTLKIQPAELGDSAMYLCASSLDQDSGEQYFGPGTRLTVT.

The table lists this clone with a few counts. Mismatch with germline at one junction end may stem from a read error. J is TRBJ2-3 and V is TRBV7-7; D remains unclear. The CDR3 consists of 13 residues. From germline, CDR1 is SSHAT and CDR2 FNYEAQ (reference sequence). The CDR3, as DNA: TGTGCTAGCAGCTTAGTTCAGACAGATACGCAGTATTTT. Translating it yields CASSLVQTDTQYF. The full variable domain, with the rest looked up from reference TRBV7-7 and TRBJ2-3, is GAGVSQSPRYKVTKRGQDVTLRCDPISSHATLYWYQQALGQGPEFLTYFNYEAQPDKSGLPSDRFSAERPEGSISTLTIQRTEQRDSAMYRCASSLVQTDTQYFGPGTRLTVL.

This chain connects TRBV6-1 to TRBJ1-1; 11 bases are a match to TRBD1. CDR3 length: 16 amino acids. The trim removed 2 bases at V and 5 bases at J, leaving 7 bases unmatched. The germline V gene has CDR1 MNHNS and CDR2 SASEGT. CDR3 protein: CASSERGTGGYTEAFF. CDR3 DNA: TGTGCCAGCAGTGAAAGGGGGACAGGGGGATATACTGAAGCTTTCTTT.

The rearrangement uses TRBV27 and TRBJ2-3, with D perhaps TRBD1 (6 bases). The CDR3 runs 18 residues. Germline CDR1 and CDR2: MNHEY and SMNVEV (reference sequence). Trimming cost V 7 bases and J 0 bases, with 23 bases left between them. CDR3 residues: CASKSQSEGGISTDTQYF. CDR3 DNA sequence: TGTGCCAGCAAGTCACAATCAGAAGGGGGTATCAGCACAGATACGCAGTATTTT.

The genes are TRBV5-1 and TRBJ2-5, with 8 bases fitting TRBD1. TRBJ2-7 matches the DNA end more closely, so the J call is doubtful. The CDR3 totals 13 residues. Looked up from germline, CDR1 is SGHRS and CDR2 is YFSETQ. The CDR3 DNA reads as TGCGCCAGCAGCTTGGGGACAGGGACCGAGCAGTACTTC. This encodes CASSLGTGTEQYF.

This clone came up a few times. At one end, the junction sequence differs from germline, possibly due to a read error. The chain carries TRBV10-2 and TRBJ2-7; D gene uncertain. The CDR3 runs 16 residues. CDR1 is WSHSY, CDR2 SAAADI, per germline. CDR3 bases: TGCGCCAGCAGTGAGTCGAGGTGGGCCAGCTCCCACGAGCAGTACTTC. Protein product: CASSESRWASSHEQYF.

This clone was seen more than once but under ten times. V is TRBV19 and J is TRBJ2-3; D not certain. The length of the CDR3 is 13 residues. Germline V gene lookup returns CDR1 LNHDA and CDR2 SQIVND (reference sequence). Trimming cost V 5 bases and J 9 bases, with 15 bases left between them. In DNA form, the CDR3 reads TGTGCCAGTAGTCCTCGGACGGAAGGGACGCAGTATTTT. Residues: CASSPRTEGTQYF.

The chain links TRBV5-1 to TRBJ2-7; the match to TRBD1 covers 10 bases. The germline V gene has CDR1 SGHRS and CDR2 YFSETQ. V shed 4 bases, J shed 3 bases, and the junction held 4 bases outside the gene matches. This CDR3 spans 14 amino acids. CDR3 sequence reads: CASSHGTGDYEQYF. The DNA for the CDR3 is TGCGCCAGCAGCCATGGGACAGGGGACTACGAGCAGTACTTC.

In this sample, this clone turned up many times. The V gene is TRBV7-3, the J gene TRBJ1-1; no clear D gene. The CDR3 length is 13 residues. V was trimmed by 3 bases and J by 3 bases, leaving 8 bases between them. Germline CDR1 is SGHTA and CDR2 is FQGTGA. The CDR3 sequence is CASSFALDTEAFF. CDR3 DNA: TGTGCCAGCAGCTTCGCCCTGGACACTGAAGCTTTCTTT. Based on the CDR3 plus reference TRBV7-3 and TRBJ1-1, the full variable domain is GAGVSQTPSNKVTEKGKYVELRCDPISGHTALYWYRQSLGQGPEFLIYFQGTGAADDSGLPNDRFFAVRPEGSVSTLKIQRTERGDSAVYLCASSFALDTEAFFGQGTRLTVV.

This clone turned up a few times. A single base is all that separates this from a far larger clone, so a read error is likely. This chain links TRBV2 with TRBJ2-5; D gene unclear. V shed 7 bases and J shed 5 bases, with 17 bases lying between them. CDR3 size: 14 residues. From germline, CDR1 is SNHLY and CDR2 FYNNEI. CDR3 sequence (DNA): TGTGCCAGCACGGGCCCCCCCCGCGCGGAGACCCAGTACTTC. It specifies CASTGPPRAETQYF.

The V call is TRBV7-6, the J call TRBJ2-2, with D perhaps matching TRBD1 or TRBD2 (6 bases each). Deletions cut 7 bases from V and 4 bases from J, with 28 bases between. Germline assignment: CDR1 SGHVS and CDR2 FNYEAQ. This CDR3 region has 19 residues. Here the CDR3 DNA reads TGTGCCAGCACCACGAATCGTATTAATGGGGGCGGGATCACCGGGGAGCTGTTTTTT. Translated, it gives CASTTNRINGGGITGELFF. The variable domain in full, with the rest retrieved from reference TRBV7-6 and TRBJ2-2, is GAGVSQSPRYKVTKRGQDVALRCDPISGHVSLYWYRQALGQGPEFLTYFNYEAQQDKSGLPNDRFSAERPEGSISTLTIQRTEQRDSAMYRCASTTNRINGGGITGELFFGEGSRLTVL.